The following is a T cell receptor beta chain sequence with its context. The CDR3 is 19 residues long. Germline loops: CDR1 LGHDT, CDR2 YNNKEL (reference sequence). Trimming left V 0 bases short and J 3 bases short, with 20 bases between. The data derive from a study of blood T cell repertoires in COVID-19. Measured with immunoSEQ multiplex PCR; TCRdb has only the in-frame clones, and not every one. Altogether about 180,000 clones are present, about 88% being singletons, with the ten largest covering about 5.8%. The receptor comes from a woman between 50 and 59 years old with COVID-19, enrolled during active disease. V and J are TRBV3-1 (or the pseudogene TRBV3-2) and TRBJ2-2; D not certain. The sample taken for sequencing was peripheral blood. The CDR3 region is CASSQDGRRLLPDTGELFF. The CDR3 bases are TGTGCCAGCAGCCAAGATGGCCGCCGACTCCTACCCGACACCGGGGAGCTGTTTTTT.